These 19 T cell receptor beta chains share one sample of origin, sequenced in a study of metastatic and nonmetastatic thyroid tumors. Each patient came to thyroid surgery without any prior treatment (of any kind). Through MiXCR, TCRdb re-clonotyped the PCR reads. The sample carries roughly 30,000 clones, under 20% recorded once. The source material was blood. The receptor set was obtained from a female donor with papillary thyroid cancer or a benign thyroid nodule (not recorded which). Some clones in this sample may be carry-over from other donors' samples.

This clone has more than one count but fewer than ten. CDR3 sequence: CASSRNNNEQFF. CDR3 nucleotide sequence: TGTGCCAGTAGTAGGAACAACAATGAGCAGTTCTTC. The chain links TRBV19 to TRBJ2-1; no clear D gene. Trimming pared 4 bases from V and 5 bases from J, leaving 6 bases between. The CDR3 is 12 amino acids. The germline V gene has CDR1 LNHDA and CDR2 SQIVND (reference sequence).

This clone is deemed medium-sized (0.01 to 0.1%). The J gene is TRBJ1-6, the V gene TRBV24-1; D is perhaps TRBD1 (6 bases). This CDR3 comprises 18 residues. Germline V gene sequence: CDR1 KGHDR, CDR2 SFDVKD. V was shortened by 6 bases and J by 0 bases, with 17 bases between the two germline ends. The CDR3 reads CATSPRETGSSYNSPLHF. CDR3 sequence (DNA): TGTGCCACCAGTCCTCGAGAAACAGGGAGCTCCTATAATTCACCCCTCCACTTT.

This clone was detected many times. The V gene is TRBV19, the J gene TRBJ1-5; tentatively, D is TRBD1 (5 bases). Germline CDR1 reads LNHDA; CDR2 reads SQIVND (reference sequence). This CDR3 has 16 amino acids. V was trimmed by 4 bases and J by 7 bases, leaving 20 bases between them. The CDR3 spells CASSRGFRPYGQPQHF. The CDR3 region has the DNA TGTGCCAGTAGTAGGGGGTTTCGGCCCTATGGACAGCCCCAGCATTTT.

This clone was recorded many times. The chain has TRBV19 and TRBJ2-7, with a possible D match to TRBD1 (5 bases). Germline assignment: CDR1 LNHDA and CDR2 SQIVND (reference sequence). The V end was cut by 8 bases, the J end by 4 bases, with 18 bases between. The CDR3 is 14 amino acids. CDR3 in DNA: TGTGCCAGTGTTGACAGCGAAGCCCCTTACGAGCAGTACTTC. This codes for CASVDSEAPYEQYF. Combining the CDR3 with reference TRBV19 and TRBJ2-7 gives the whole variable domain DGGITQSPKYLFRKEGQNVTLSCEQNLNHDAMYWYRQDPGQGLRLIYYSQIVNDFQKGDIAEGYSVSREKKESFPLTVTSAQKNPTAFYLCASVDSEAPYEQYFGPGTRLTVT.

The chain links TRBV20-1 to TRBJ2-1, with D uncertain. The CDR3 covers 13 residues. The V end was cut by 2 bases, the J end by 7 bases, with 12 bases between. From germline, CDR1 is DFQATT and CDR2 SNEGSKA (reference sequence). The CDR3, as DNA: TGCAGTGCTAGATGGGGAAAAAAGAATGAGCAGTTCTTC. Its translation is CSARWGKKNEQFF.

The J gene is TRBJ1-2, the V gene TRBV18; D is uncertain. The germline V and J ends were trimmed by 1 base and 2 bases, with 11 bases remaining between them. The CDR3 extends over 15 amino acids. Germline V gene lookup returns CDR1 KGHSH and CDR2 LQKENI. Here the CDR3 DNA reads TGTGCCAGCTCACCACGGCTTGAGTCAAACTATGGCTACACCTTC. This codes for CASSPRLESNYGYTF.

There are many counts of this clone. Within the sample, other DNA sequences also encode this same CDR3. V usage is TRBV27 and J usage is TRBJ1-2, with 8 bases that match TRBD1. Germline lookup yields CDR1 MNHEY and CDR2 SMNVEV (reference sequence). The CDR3 covers 14 residues. V lost 8 bases to trimming and J lost 4 bases; unmatched junction nucleotides: 9. CDR3 protein: CASWDRRFSYGYTF. The CDR3 nucleotides are TGTGCCAGCTGGGACAGGCGGTTCTCCTATGGCTACACCTTC.

This clone was picked up many times. This chain links TRBV6-6 with TRBJ1-4; D is possibly TRBD1 (6 bases). Germline values: CDR1 MNHNY, CDR2 SVGAGI (reference sequence). V dropped 2 bases and J dropped 0 bases, with 10 bases sitting between them. The CDR3 sequence is 16 residues long. The CDR3 loop reads CASSYRGIATNEKLFF. The CDR3 nucleotides read TGTGCCAGCAGTTACAGGGGGATTGCAACTAATGAAAAACTGTTTTTT.

This clone has more than one count but fewer than ten. CDR3 sequence: CASSYTSTDTQYF. The CDR3 region has the DNA TGTGCCAGCTCGTATACAAGCACAGATACGCAGTATTTT. V and J are TRBV19 and TRBJ2-3, with D unclear. This CDR3 spans 13 amino acids. Germline V gene sequence: CDR1 LNHDA, CDR2 SQIVND (reference sequence). Trimming took 9 bases from V and 0 from J, leaving 10 bases between them.

This clone was detected ten times or more. The CDR3 DNA reads TGTGCCAGCAGTTACGACAGGGTCAAGCAGTACTTC. Protein product: CASSYDRVKQYF. The gene calls are TRBV6-2 or TRBV6-3 and TRBJ2-7, with TRBD1 matching over 7 bases. CDR3 length: 12 amino acids. Trimming took 2 bases from V and 8 from J; bases not matched to a gene: 3. Germline-derived CDR1 and CDR2 are MNHEY and SVGEGT.

This clone was seen many times. The chain links TRBV6-1 to TRBJ1-2, with D uncertain. Per germline, CDR1 MNHNS and CDR2 SASEGT. V was cut by 5 bases and J by 2 bases, with 9 bases left in between. CDR3 length: 13 residues. The CDR3 is CASSYGGNYGYTF. DNA for the CDR3: TGTGCCAGCAGTTATGGCGGGAACTATGGCTACACCTTC.

This clone was counted at least ten times. The V call is TRBV20-1, the J call TRBJ2-1; the match to TRBD1 covers 8 bases. With V trimmed by 5 bases and J by 7 bases, 4 bases remained unmatched. The CDR3 totals 12 residues. CDR1 and CDR2 (germline): DFQATT, SNEGSKA (reference sequence). CDR3 sequence (DNA): TGCAGTGCTGGACGACAGGGGAATGAGCAGTTCTTC. It translates to CSAGRQGNEQFF.

This clone was picked up many times. The genes are TRBV6-2 or TRBV6-3 and TRBJ2-1, with TRBD2 matching 10 bases. The CDR3 contains 14 residues. V shed 6 bases, J shed 4 bases, and the junction held 3 bases outside the gene matches. Germline values: CDR1 MNHEY, CDR2 SVGEGT. CDR3 DNA sequence: TGTGCCAGCAGGCGGACTAGCGGTTACAATGAGCAGTTCTTC. It is translated as CASRRTSGYNEQFF.

This rearrangement joins TRBV12-3 or TRBV12-4 to TRBJ1-4; no definite D call. V dropped 1 base and J dropped 6 bases, with 21 bases sitting between them. CDR3 length: 18 amino acids. The CDR3 DNA is TGTGCCAGCAGTTTAGTCTACTGGGCTCTGCCCGCTCATGAAAAACTGTTTTTT. It translates to CASSLVYWALPAHEKLFF.

The sample holds many counts of this clone. The rearrangement links TRBV28 to TRBJ1-6; TRBD1 is a possible D gene (6 bases). Germline values: CDR1 MDHEN, CDR2 SYDVKM. The CDR3 runs to 17 residues. The V gene lost 3 bases and the J gene lost 5 bases, with 17 bases spanning the gap. CDR3 residues: CASSLGGGGWNNSPLHF. The CDR3 coding sequence is TGTGCCAGCAGTTTGGGGGGCGGGGGATGGAATAATTCACCCCTCCACTTT.

This clone was detected ten times or more. This sequence joins TRBV5-1 and TRBJ2-5; TRBD2 matches at 10 bases. With 0 bases clipped from V and 2 bases from J, the junction kept 4 bases outside the gene matches. This CDR3 region has 16 residues. Germline V lookup: CDR1 SGHRS, CDR2 YFSETQ. CDR3 region: CASSLEPSGGQETQYF. The CDR3 DNA reads as TGCGCCAGCAGCTTGGAACCTAGCGGGGGTCAAGAGACCCAGTACTTC. The full variable domain, rest sourced from reference TRBV5-1 and TRBJ2-5, is KAGVTQTPRYLIKTRGQQVTLSCSPISGHRSVSWYQQTPGQGLQFLFEYFSETQRNKGNFPGRFSGRQFSNSRSEMNVSTLELGDSALYLCASSLEPSGGQETQYFGPGTRLLVL.

This clone was seen a few times. The chain has TRBV19 and TRBJ1-2; 7 nucleotides agree with TRBD1. In germline, CDR1 is LNHDA, CDR2 SQIVND (reference sequence). CDR3 size: 14 residues. Trimming cost V 5 bases and J 4 bases; bases outside gene matches: 7. CDR3 sequence: CASSSPGGVYGYTF. The CDR3 region has the DNA TGTGCCAGTAGTTCACCAGGGGGAGTCTATGGCTACACCTTC.

This clone has at least ten counts. The chain recombines TRBV29-1 with TRBJ2-3; TRBD2 matches at 10 bases. Per germline, CDR1 SQVTM and CDR2 ANQGSEA. Losses at the gene ends were 2 bases for V and 1 base for J; bases not matched to a gene: 0. The CDR3 is made up of 14 amino acids. CDR3 loop: CSVELAGGTDTQYF. In DNA, the CDR3 is TGCAGCGTTGAACTAGCGGGAGGCACAGATACGCAGTATTTT.

Concerning this clone itself: A junction boundary mismatches the germline segment, possibly from a read error. This chain connects TRBV12-3 or TRBV12-4 to TRBJ2-6; a possible D gene is TRBD1 (7 bases). The CDR3 loop spans 16 amino acids. The CDR3 spells CASRDRRGSWANVLTF. The DNA of the CDR3 is TGTGCCAGCAGGGACAGGCGGGGCTCTTGGGCCAACGTCCTGACTTTC.